The clone carrying this T cell receptor (beta chain) has more than one count but fewer than ten. This record belongs to a study of blood T cell repertoires in COVID-19. CDR1 is MGHRA, CDR2 YSYEKL, per germline. J lost 9 bases, V lost 0 bases, and 6 bases had no gene match. The CDR3 sequence is 15 residues long. Sequenced by immunoSEQ multiplex PCR; TCRdb stores in-frame clones only, minus some. The sample has about 400,000 clones, around nine tenths seen once. The chain uses TRBV4-1 and TRBJ2-1; 9 bases align to TRBD2. Sequenced sample: PBMCs or T cells enriched from blood (not recorded which). This receptor was identified in a woman in her 30s who had recovered from COVID-19. CDR3 nucleotide sequence: TGCGCCAGCAGCCAAGATAGCGGGAGACTGGTTGAGCAGTTCTTC. Protein product: CASSQDSGRLVEQFF.